Listed below are T cell receptor beta chains from one sample, sequenced in a study of blood T cell repertoires in COVID-19. Repertoires were generated with immunoSEQ multiplex PCR, while TCRdb's copy carries only in-frame clones and drops some. This table holds about 210,000 clones, 92% found once. Specimen: peripheral blood. Receptors were obtained from a man in his thirties or forties with acute or convalescent COVID-19. The CDR3 runs from the conserved cysteine through the conserved F or W. A D gene is named only where the DNA matches it firmly. Size tells how often a clone was seen (once, few, many) or the class of an expanded clone, and some rows leave it out.

J: TRBJ2-1; V: TRBV5-1; D: .; size: .; DNA: TGCGCCAGCACCCGTTTCCGGGTGAGCTCCTACAATGAGCAGTTCTTC; CDR3: CASTRFRVSSYNEQFF
J: TRBJ1-1; V: TRBV4-2; D: TRBD1; size: .; DNA: TGTGCCAGCAGACGAGACAGGGAATTGGGGAACACTGAAGCTTTCTTT; CDR3: CASRRDRELGNTEAFF
J: TRBJ2-1; V: TRBV21-1; D: .; size: .; DNA: TGTGCCCGCCTCTCTGGCGGGAGTATTTACAATGAGCAGTTCTTC; CDR3: CARLSGGSIYNEQFF
J: TRBJ2-4; V: TRBV9; D: .; size: .; DNA: TGTGCCAGCAGCTCCGGACTAGCCAAAAACATTCAGTACTTC; CDR3: CASSSGLAKNIQYF
J: TRBJ1-1; V: TRBV5-4; D: .; size: once; DNA: TGTGCCAGCAGCTTGACAGGGCGGAGTGCTTTCTTT; CDR3: CASSLTGRSAFF
J: TRBJ1-1; V: TRBV30; D: TRBD1; size: .; DNA: TGTGCCGTAGACAGGGTGGGGGACACTGAAGCTTTCTTT; CDR3: CAVDRVGDTEAFF
J: TRBJ2-2; V: TRBV14; D: .; size: .; DNA: TGTGCCAGCAGCCAAGATGGGCGGAACACCGGGGAGCTGTTTTTT; CDR3: CASSQDGRNTGELFF
J: TRBJ1-4; V: TRBV12-3/TRBV12-4; D: TRBD1; size: .; DNA: TGTGCCAGCAGTCGGACAGGGAATGAAAAACTGTTTTTT; CDR3: CASSRTGNEKLFF
J: TRBJ2-1; V: TRBV11-2; D: .; size: .; DNA: TGTGCCAGCAGCCGTAGGTTACAGGATGAGCAGTTCTTC; CDR3: CASSRRLQDEQFF
J: TRBJ2-1; V: TRBV3-1/TRBV3-2; D: .; size: .; DNA: TGTGCCAGCAGCCAAGAACGAGCTATCTTTATCAATGAGCAGTTCTTC; CDR3: CASSQERAIFINEQFF
J: TRBJ1-6; V: TRBV5-6; D: TRBD1; size: .; DNA: TGTGCCAGCAGCCCTACCGGGACAGGGGATTCACCCCTCCACTTT; CDR3: CASSPTGTGDSPLHF
J: TRBJ2-7; V: TRBV6-1; D: TRBD1; size: .; DNA: TGTGCCAGCAGTGAAGCTTGGACAGGGCTCTACGAGCAGTACTTC; CDR3: CASSEAWTGLYEQYF
J: TRBJ2-1; V: TRBV6-6; D: .; size: .; DNA: TGTGCCAGCAGTCTAATAGTCGGTGAGCAGTTCTTC; CDR3: CASSLIVGEQFF
J: TRBJ2-3; V: TRBV14; D: .; size: .; DNA: TGTGCCAGCAGACTCCGGGACTCCTTCACAGATACGCAGTATTTT; CDR3: CASRLRDSFTDTQYF
J: TRBJ1-2; V: TRBV30; D: .; size: .; DNA: TGTGCCTGGAGTGTACTCCTGTGGGACTTGTCGGTCTACACCTTC; CDR3: CAWSVLLWDLSVYTF
J: TRBJ1-3; V: TRBV5-1; D: .; size: .; DNA: TGCGCCAGCAGCTTGAGTGACAGTTCCGGAAACACCATATATTTT; CDR3: CASSLSDSSGNTIYF
J: TRBJ1-5; V: TRBV9; D: TRBD1; size: once; DNA: TGTGCCAGCAGCCTCGAGGGTCAGGGGGACCAGCCCCAGCATTTT; CDR3: CASSLEGQGDQPQHF
J: TRBJ1-2; V: TRBV2; D: .; size: once; DNA: TGTGCCAGCAGTGCGGACAGCAACTATGGCTACACCTTC; CDR3: CASSADSNYGYTF
J: TRBJ1-1; V: TRBV30; D: .; size: .; DNA: TGTGCCTGGAGGGGAGGGGGGAACACTGAAGCTTTCTTT; CDR3: CAWRGGGNTEAFF
J: TRBJ1-5; V: TRBV19; D: .; size: .; DNA: TGTGCCAGTAGTATAGATTCAACAGGGACATATAGCAATCAGCCCCAGCATTTT; CDR3: CASSIDSTGTYSNQPQHF
J: TRBJ2-1; V: TRBV3-1/TRBV3-2; D: .; size: .; DNA: TGTGCCAGCAGCCCTCGGGGACTCCCCGGGGATGAGCAGTTCTTC; CDR3: CASSPRGLPGDEQFF
J: TRBJ1-2; V: TRBV28; D: .; size: .; DNA: TGTGCCAGCAGTTTCCGGAGCTCTGGCTACACCTTC; CDR3: CASSFRSSGYTF
J: TRBJ1-1; V: TRBV28; D: .; size: .; DNA: TGTGCCAGCAGTCCTCAACAGTTGAACACTGAAGCTTTCTTT; CDR3: CASSPQQLNTEAFF
J: TRBJ1-6; V: TRBV19; D: .; size: .; DNA: TGTGCCAGTACCGGGGGAGTCAGGGCCGACTATAATTCACCCCTCCACTTT; CDR3: CASTGGVRADYNSPLHF
J: TRBJ2-1; V: TRBV24-1; D: .; size: .; DNA: TGTGCCACCAGTGATTCATCAGCGGGTATTTACAATGAGCAGTTCTTC; CDR3: CATSDSSAGIYNEQFF
J: TRBJ1-6; V: TRBV25-1; D: .; size: .; DNA: TGTGCCAGCAGTGAACAAGGCCAGGGAAATTCACCCCTCCACTTT; CDR3: CASSEQGQGNSPLHF
J: TRBJ2-1; V: TRBV5-1; D: .; size: .; DNA: TGCGCCAGCAGGCCGACAGGCGGAAGCTACAATGAGCAGTTCTTC; CDR3: CASRPTGGSYNEQFF
J: TRBJ2-1; V: TRBV11-2; D: TRBD2; size: once; DNA: TGTGCCAGCAGCTTTACCAGCGGGAGCAATGAGCAGTTCTTC; CDR3: CASSFTSGSNEQFF
J: TRBJ2-2; V: TRBV2; D: TRBD1; size: once; DNA: TGTGCCAGCAGACTCCGGACAGGGGATCCCGGGGAGCTGTTTTTT; CDR3: CASRLRTGDPGELFF
J: TRBJ1-2; V: TRBV5-1; D: TRBD1; size: few; DNA: TGCGCCAGCAGCTCCTCGGGAGGGACAGCGATCTATGGCTACACCTTC; CDR3: CASSSSGGTAIYGYTF
J: TRBJ1-5; V: TRBV27; D: TRBD1; size: .; DNA: TGTGCCAGCAGAAGGGGGCCAGGGAGCAATCAGCCCCAGCATTTT; CDR3: CASRRGPGSNQPQHF